This T cell receptor beta chain was retrieved from a study of cytomegalovirus exposure and HLA in healthy donors. Study-wide results and caveats: Reports described diagnosis of cytomegalovirus status by the classifier as highly specific and sensitive. The authors later linked a missense DCLRE1C variant to TCR beta V- and J-gene trimming.

A note on this clone: Its target is not known.

Germline CDR1 is SGHDT and CDR2 is YYEEEE. The CDR3 extends over 13 amino acids. With V trimmed by 6 bases and J by 2 bases, 2 bases remained unmatched. This PCR relied on a set of 60 Vbeta primers and 13 Jbeta primers. The data were produced by immunoSEQ multiplex PCR, yet TCRdb's version contains in-frame clones alone and is incomplete. The sample includes more than 95,000 clones, 75% to 80% of them seen just once. The receptor was derived from a man between 60 and 70 years old in good health and CMV-seropositive. Sequencing was done on a sample of PBMCs. V is TRBV5-6 and J is TRBJ2-7; 10 bases fit TRBD1. This chain's CDR3 is CASTGQGAYEQYF. The CDR3 DNA reads TGTGCCAGCACTGGACAGGGGGCCTACGAGCAGTACTTC.